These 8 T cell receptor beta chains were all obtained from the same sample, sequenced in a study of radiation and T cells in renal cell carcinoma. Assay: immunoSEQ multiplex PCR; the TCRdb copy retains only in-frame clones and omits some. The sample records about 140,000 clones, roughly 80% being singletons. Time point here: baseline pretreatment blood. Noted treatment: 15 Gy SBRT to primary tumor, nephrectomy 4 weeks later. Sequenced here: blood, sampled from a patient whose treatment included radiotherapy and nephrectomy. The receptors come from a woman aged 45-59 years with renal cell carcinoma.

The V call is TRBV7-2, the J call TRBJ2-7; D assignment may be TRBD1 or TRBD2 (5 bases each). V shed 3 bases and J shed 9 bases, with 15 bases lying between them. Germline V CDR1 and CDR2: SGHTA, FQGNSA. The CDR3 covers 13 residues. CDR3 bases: TGTGCCAGCAGCTTGCCGGGACCCCGTTGGCAGTACTTC. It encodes CASSLPGPRWQYF.

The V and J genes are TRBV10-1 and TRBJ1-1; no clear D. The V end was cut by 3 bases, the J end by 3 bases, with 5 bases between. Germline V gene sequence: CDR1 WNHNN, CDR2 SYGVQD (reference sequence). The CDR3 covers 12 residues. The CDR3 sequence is CASSDGDTEAFF. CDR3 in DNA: TGCGCCAGCAGTGACGGGGACACTGAAGCTTTCTTT.

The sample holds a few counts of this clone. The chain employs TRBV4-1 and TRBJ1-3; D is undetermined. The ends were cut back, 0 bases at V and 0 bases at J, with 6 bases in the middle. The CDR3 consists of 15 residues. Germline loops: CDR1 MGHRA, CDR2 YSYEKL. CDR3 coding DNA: TGCGCCAGCAGCCAAGAGAGCTTCTCTGGAAACACCATATATTTT. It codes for CASSQESFSGNTIYF.

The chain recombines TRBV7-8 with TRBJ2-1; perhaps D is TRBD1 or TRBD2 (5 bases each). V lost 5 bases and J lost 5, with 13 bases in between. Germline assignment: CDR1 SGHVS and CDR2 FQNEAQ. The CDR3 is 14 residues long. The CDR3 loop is CASSGPGTHNEQFF. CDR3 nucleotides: TGTGCCAGCAGCGGGCCCGGGACCCACAATGAGCAGTTCTTC.

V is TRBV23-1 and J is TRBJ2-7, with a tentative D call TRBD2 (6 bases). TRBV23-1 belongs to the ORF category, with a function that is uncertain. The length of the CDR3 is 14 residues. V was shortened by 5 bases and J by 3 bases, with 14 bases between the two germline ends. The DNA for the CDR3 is TGCGCCAGCAGTTTTGAGTCGGGGGACTACGAGCAGTACTTC. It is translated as CASSFESGDYEQYF.

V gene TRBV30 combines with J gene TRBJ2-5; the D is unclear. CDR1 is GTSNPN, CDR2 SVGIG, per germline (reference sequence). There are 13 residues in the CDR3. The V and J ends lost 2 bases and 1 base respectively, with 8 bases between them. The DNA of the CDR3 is TGTGCCTGGAGTCTCGGTGGCCAAGAGACCCAGTACTTC. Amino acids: CAWSLGGQETQYF.

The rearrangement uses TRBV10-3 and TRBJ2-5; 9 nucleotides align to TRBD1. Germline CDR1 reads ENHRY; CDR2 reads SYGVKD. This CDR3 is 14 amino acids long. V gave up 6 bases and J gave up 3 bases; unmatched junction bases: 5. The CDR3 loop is CAIRSRTGEETQYF. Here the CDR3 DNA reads TGTGCCATCAGGAGTCGGACAGGGGAAGAGACCCAGTACTTC.

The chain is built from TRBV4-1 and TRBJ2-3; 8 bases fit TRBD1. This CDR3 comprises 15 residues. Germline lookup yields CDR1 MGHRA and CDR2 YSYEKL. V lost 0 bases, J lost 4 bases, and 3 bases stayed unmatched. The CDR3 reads CASSQDGTGADTQYF. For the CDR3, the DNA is TGCGCCAGCAGCCAAGATGGGACAGGAGCAGATACGCAGTATTTT.